Listed here are 27 T cell receptor beta chains from one sample, sequenced in a study of blood T cell repertoires in COVID-19 (dated by TCRdb to 2019 to 2021). The library relied on the immunoSEQ multiplex PCR assay. Held by TCRdb, this immuneACCESS table contains in-frame sequences only and omits some clones. Under half of the omission traces to an unresolved V gene where checked; the cause of the rest is unknown. This sample lists 130,000 to 150,000 clones; 75% to 85% were detected once. The ten largest clones represent 7% to 10% of the sample. Sample: peripheral blood. These receptors were taken from a human donor with acute or convalescent COVID-19. The donor label of this sample is uncertain.

This rearrangement joins TRBV5-6 to TRBJ2-7, with a possible D match to TRBD1 (5 bases). CDR3 length: 17 residues. Trimming took 4 bases from V and 0 from J, leaving 20 bases between them. Germline-derived CDR1 and CDR2 are SGHDT and YYEEEE. The chain's CDR3 is CASSRYALRGASYEQYF. The CDR3 coding sequence is TGTGCCAGCAGCCGGTACGCCCTGCGTGGGGCCTCCTACGAGCAGTACTTC.

This chain connects TRBV5-4 to TRBJ1-6; D gene uncertain. The CDR3 contains 14 residues. The V end lost 3 bases, the J end lost 3 bases, and 7 bases lay between the germline ends. Germline-derived CDR1 and CDR2 are SGHNT and YYREEE (reference sequence). DNA for the CDR3: TGTGCCAGCAGCTCCCCCGGCTATAATTCACCCCTCCACTTT. Its protein is CASSSPGYNSPLHF. The variable domain in full, with the rest retrieved from reference TRBV5-4 and TRBJ1-6, is ETGVTQSPTHLIKTRGQQVTLRCSSQSGHNTVSWYQQALGQGPQFIFQYYREEENGRGNFPPRFSGLQFPNYSSELNVNALELDDSALYLCASSSPGYNSPLHFGNGTRLTVT.

Written as DNA, the CDR3 is TGTGCCATCAGTGAGTCGGTAGGGGGTCAGCCCCAGCATTTT. Its translation is CAISESVGGQPQHF. This rearrangement joins TRBV10-3 to TRBJ1-5, with D tentatively TRBD1 (6 bases). V lost 0 bases, J lost 6 bases, and 9 bases lay in between. Germline CDR1 ENHRY, CDR2 SYGVKD. This CDR3 has 14 residues.

The V gene is TRBV12-3 or TRBV12-4, the J gene TRBJ1-6; D gene unclear. This CDR3 is built from 12 residues. V gave up 3 bases and J gave up 10 bases, with 7 bases separating them. The CDR3 is CASSLVGSPLHF. The CDR3 nucleotides are TGTGCCAGCAGTTTGGTTGGCTCACCCCTCCACTTT.

This chain links TRBV6-5 with TRBJ2-4; TRBD1 matches 7 bases. Per the germline V gene, CDR1 is MNHEY and CDR2 is SVGAGI. This CDR3 has 15 amino acids. V was clipped by 6 bases and J by 7 bases; unmatched bases: 12. In nucleotides, the CDR3 is TGTGCCAGCAGGGTGGGAGCCGTAGGGGGCAACATTCAGTACTTC. It is translated as CASRVGAVGGNIQYF.

V and J are TRBV2 and TRBJ2-5; 12 bases match TRBD2. The V gene end was trimmed by 5 bases and the J gene end by 4 bases; junction bases not matched to a gene: 8. Germline values: CDR1 SNHLY, CDR2 FYNNEI. CDR3 length: 16 residues. CDR3 residues: CASSQTSGGRGETQYF. The CDR3 coding sequence is TGTGCCAGCAGTCAGACTAGCGGGGGTCGGGGAGAGACCCAGTACTTC.

This chain uses TRBV6-5 with TRBJ2-5, with a weak D call TRBD2 (6 bases). V dropped 6 bases and J dropped 5 bases, with 7 bases sitting between them. Germline V gene lookup returns CDR1 MNHEY and CDR2 SVGAGI. This CDR3 contains 11 residues. For the CDR3, the DNA is TGTGCCAGCAGGCTAGCGGAGACCCAGTACTTC. Protein product: CASRLAETQYF.

V and J are TRBV6-5 and TRBJ2-7, with D perhaps matching TRBD2 (5 bases). Trimming pared 7 bases from V and 6 bases from J, leaving 10 bases between. Per germline, CDR1 MNHEY and CDR2 SVGAGI. CDR3 length equals 11 residues. The CDR3 DNA reads TGTGCCAGCACCCCCGGGGTCGAGCAGTACGTC. It translates to CASTPGVEQYV.

The chain carries TRBV7-2 and TRBJ1-1, with D perhaps matching TRBD1 (6 bases). Germline CDR1 is SGHTA and CDR2 is FQGNSA. CDR3 size: 15 residues. Trimming pared 3 bases from V and 5 bases from J, leaving 16 bases between. The CDR3 spells CASSFFGQRGTEAFF. The CDR3, as DNA: TGTGCCAGCAGCTTTTTCGGACAGCGAGGGACTGAAGCTTTCTTT.

J is TRBJ2-3 and V is TRBV7-9; tentative D call: TRBD1 (5 bases). Germline CDR1 is SEHNR and CDR2 is FQNEAQ (reference sequence). V lost 3 bases, J lost 1 base, and 14 bases lay in between. The CDR3 runs 16 residues. The CDR3 protein is CASSFSGWWGTDTQYF. The CDR3 bases are TGTGCCAGCAGCTTTTCAGGGTGGTGGGGCACAGATACGCAGTATTTT.

The V call is TRBV25-1, the J call TRBJ2-5; 10 nucleotides match TRBD1. There are 14 residues in the CDR3. V was pared by 8 bases and J by 5 bases, with 8 bases of the junction left unmatched. Germline values: CDR1 MGHDK, CDR2 SYGVNS. The CDR3 DNA follows: TGTGCCAGCCAAATTCCGGGACAGGGGGAGACCCAGTACTTC. This translates into CASQIPGQGETQYF.

The V call is TRBV18, the J call TRBJ2-1, with 7 bases that match TRBD2. CDR1 is KGHSH, CDR2 LQKENI, per germline. CDR3 length: 15 residues. V lost 1 base, J lost 4 bases, and 4 bases stayed unmatched. CDR3 loop: CASSPRASGYNEQFF. CDR3 in DNA: TGTGCCAGCTCACCACGGGCTAGCGGTTACAATGAGCAGTTCTTC.

The CDR3: CASSLGLAGGKETQYF. In DNA, the CDR3 is TGCGCCAGCAGCTTGGGACTAGCGGGGGGCAAAGAGACCCAGTACTTC. The chain couples TRBV5-1 to TRBJ2-5, with 13 positions matching TRBD2. V was pared by 0 bases and J by 3 bases, with 2 bases of the junction left unmatched. Germline CDR1 is SGHRS and CDR2 is YFSETQ. The CDR3 has 16 residues. The entire variable domain, with the rest obtained from reference TRBV5-1 and TRBJ2-5, is as follows: KAGVTQTPRYLIKTRGQQVTLSCSPISGHRSVSWYQQTPGQGLQFLFEYFSETQRNKGNFPGRFSGRQFSNSRSEMNVSTLELGDSALYLCASSLGLAGGKETQYFGPGTRLLVL.

In DNA, the CDR3 is TGTGCCACCAGCTTCGGGGTAAACACTGAAGCTTTCTTT. Protein product: CATSFGVNTEAFF. The gene calls are TRBV15 and TRBJ1-1; no clear D gene. The V gene lost 5 bases and the J gene lost 2 bases, with 9 bases spanning the gap. The CDR3 sequence is 13 residues long. The germline V gene encodes CDR1 LNHNV and CDR2 YYDKDF (reference sequence).

The V and J genes are TRBV14 and TRBJ1-1; 9 bases line up with TRBD1. Germline V CDR1 and CDR2: SGHDN, FVKESK. The J segment lost 1 base and the V segment lost 3 bases, leaving 6 bases of the junction unmatched. The CDR3 sequence is 16 residues long. CDR3 nucleotides: TGTGCCAGCAGCCATCTAGGGACAGGGCCGAACACTGAAGCTTTCTTT. Its protein is CASSHLGTGPNTEAFF.

V and J are TRBV7-6 and TRBJ1-5, with a possible D match to TRBD1 (6 bases). V was clipped by 6 bases and J by 6 bases, with 15 bases between them. CDR3 length: 14 residues. Germline-derived CDR1 and CDR2 are SGHVS and FNYEAQ. CDR3 nucleotide sequence: TGTGCCAGCAGTATGGGACAACCGGGTCAGCCCCAGCATTTT. Translating it yields CASSMGQPGQPQHF.

This sequence joins TRBV15 and TRBJ2-5; 8 positions agree with TRBD1. The J segment lost 5 bases and the V segment lost 5 bases, leaving 22 bases of the junction unmatched. The length of the CDR3 is 19 residues. Germline V gene data show CDR1 as LNHNV and CDR2 as YYDKDF (reference sequence). The CDR3 coding sequence is TGTGCCACCAGCTCACGGAAGAACAGGGGGATCCCGATGGGGGAGACCCAGTACTTC. This encodes CATSSRKNRGIPMGETQYF.

V and J are TRBV19 and TRBJ1-6, with 7 bases that match TRBD1. Trimming took 8 bases from V and 3 from J; bases not matched to a gene: 7. CDR3 size: 15 residues. Per germline, CDR1 LNHDA and CDR2 SQIVND (reference sequence). The CDR3 region has the DNA TGTGCCAGTCGAACCGGGACAGTCTATAATTCACCCCTCCACTTT. This encodes CASRTGTVYNSPLHF.

The rearrangement uses TRBV6-5 and TRBJ1-3; no clear D gene. Per germline, CDR1 MNHEY and CDR2 SVGAGI. V lost 6 bases and J lost 0, with 9 bases in between. The CDR3 runs 14 residues. CDR3 amino acids: CASRPTNSGNTIYF. The CDR3 coding sequence is TGTGCCAGCAGGCCCACTAACTCTGGAAACACCATATATTTT.

This chain joins TRBV9 and TRBJ2-3; tentative D call: TRBD1 (6 bases). The V gene's germline CDR1 is SGDLS and CDR2 YYNGEE. CDR3 size: 16 residues. V was shortened by 4 bases and J by 1 base, with 16 bases between the two germline ends. The CDR3 loop is CASSPLGDTRTDTQYF. CDR3 in DNA: TGTGCCAGCAGCCCCCTTGGGGACACCCGCACAGATACGCAGTATTTT.

This clone was seen a handful of times. V and J are TRBV4-2 and TRBJ2-1, with 15 bases matching TRBD2. This CDR3 is built from 16 residues. In germline, CDR1 is LGHNA, CDR2 YNFKEQ. V lost 4 bases to trimming and J lost 9 bases; unmatched junction nucleotides: 7. The CDR3 bases are TGTGCCAGCAGCCCCCGGACTAGCGGGGGGGCGAGTGAGCAGTTCTTC. It translates to CASSPRTSGGASEQFF.

The chain has TRBV7-9 and TRBJ2-3; 8 bases map to TRBD2. CDR3 size: 15 residues. V dropped 5 bases and J dropped 2; count of bases not matched to a gene: 6. Germline CDR1 reads SEHNR; CDR2 reads FQNEAQ (reference sequence). The CDR3 DNA follows: TGTGCCAGCAGCCCCGGGAGGGCCTACACAGATACGCAGTATTTT. This sequence encodes CASSPGRAYTDTQYF.

This rearrangement joins TRBV27 to TRBJ2-1; 9 nucleotides match TRBD1. Germline V gene lookup returns CDR1 MNHEY and CDR2 SMNVEV (reference sequence). The trim removed 4 bases at V and 5 bases at J, leaving 6 bases unmatched. This CDR3 is built from 15 residues. The CDR3 region has the DNA TGTGCCAGCAGTTCCCCGGGACAGGGCAACAATGAGCAGTTCTTC. Its protein is CASSSPGQGNNEQFF.

The chain couples TRBV5-1 to TRBJ2-7; 8 bases line up with TRBD2. Germline assignment: CDR1 SGHRS and CDR2 YFSETQ. The V gene end was trimmed by 7 bases and the J gene end by 2 bases; junction bases not matched to a gene: 8. This CDR3 spans 14 amino acids. The CDR3 loop is CASLRGGRPYEQYF. The CDR3 nucleotides are TGCGCCAGCCTCCGGGGGGGGCGGCCCTACGAGCAGTACTTC. Drawing the rest from reference TRBV5-1 and TRBJ2-7, the complete variable domain is KAGVTQTPRYLIKTRGQQVTLSCSPISGHRSVSWYQQTPGQGLQFLFEYFSETQRNKGNFPGRFSGRQFSNSRSEMNVSTLELGDSALYLCASLRGGRPYEQYFGPGTRLTVT.

This chain links TRBV5-1 with TRBJ1-2; 8 nucleotides align to TRBD1. CDR3 size: 16 residues. With 2 bases clipped from V and 2 bases from J, the junction kept 8 bases outside the gene matches. Per germline, CDR1 SGHRS and CDR2 YFSETQ. The CDR3 loop is CASSLETGGLNYGYTF. The CDR3 bases are TGCGCCAGCAGCTTAGAAACAGGGGGTTTGAACTATGGCTACACCTTC.

This sequence joins TRBV11-2 and TRBJ2-2; 9 bases align to TRBD1. This CDR3 has 14 amino acids. Germline trimming cut 6 bases from V and 12 bases from J; bases unmatched to any gene: 11. Germline values: CDR1 SGHAT, CDR2 FQNNGV. For the CDR3, the DNA is TGTGCCAGCAGTCTCGGGACAGGGTATGGGAAGCTGTTTTTT. The encoded protein is CASSLGTGYGKLFF.

The rearrangement uses TRBV6-5 and TRBJ1-5; D may be TRBD1 (6 bases). Germline CDR1 MNHEY, CDR2 SVGAGI. The CDR3 has 14 amino acids. The V gene lost 9 bases and the J gene lost 1 base, with 13 bases spanning the gap. CDR3 sequence: CASWTAISNQPQHF. The CDR3 nucleotides read TGTGCCAGTTGGACAGCCATAAGCAATCAGCCCCAGCATTTT.